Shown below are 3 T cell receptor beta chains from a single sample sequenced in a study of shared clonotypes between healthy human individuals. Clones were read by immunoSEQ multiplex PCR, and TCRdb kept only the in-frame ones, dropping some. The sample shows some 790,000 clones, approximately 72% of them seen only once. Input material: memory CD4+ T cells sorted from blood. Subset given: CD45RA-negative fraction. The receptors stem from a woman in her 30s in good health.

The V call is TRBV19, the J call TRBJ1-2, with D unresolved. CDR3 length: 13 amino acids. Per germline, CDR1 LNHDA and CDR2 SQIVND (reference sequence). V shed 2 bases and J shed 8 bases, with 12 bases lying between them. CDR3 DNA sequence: TGTGCCAGTAGTATACAAAAAAATTGGGGCTACACCTTC. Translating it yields CASSIQKNWGYTF.

The CDR3 bases are TGTGCCAGCATTCCTTCTGGACGGGCGAACACTGAAGCTTTCTTT. Translating gives CASIPSGRANTEAFF. The chain links TRBV27 to TRBJ1-1; D ambiguous. Germline CDR1 and CDR2: MNHEY and SMNVEV (reference sequence). The germline V and J ends were trimmed by 7 bases and 1 base, with 16 bases remaining between them. The CDR3 runs to 15 residues.

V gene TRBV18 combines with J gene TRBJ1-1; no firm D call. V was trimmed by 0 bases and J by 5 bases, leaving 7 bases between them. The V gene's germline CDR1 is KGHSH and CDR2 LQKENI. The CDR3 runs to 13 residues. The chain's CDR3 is CASSPPTGTEAFF. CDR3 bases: TGTGCCAGCTCACCACCCACGGGGACTGAAGCTTTCTTT.